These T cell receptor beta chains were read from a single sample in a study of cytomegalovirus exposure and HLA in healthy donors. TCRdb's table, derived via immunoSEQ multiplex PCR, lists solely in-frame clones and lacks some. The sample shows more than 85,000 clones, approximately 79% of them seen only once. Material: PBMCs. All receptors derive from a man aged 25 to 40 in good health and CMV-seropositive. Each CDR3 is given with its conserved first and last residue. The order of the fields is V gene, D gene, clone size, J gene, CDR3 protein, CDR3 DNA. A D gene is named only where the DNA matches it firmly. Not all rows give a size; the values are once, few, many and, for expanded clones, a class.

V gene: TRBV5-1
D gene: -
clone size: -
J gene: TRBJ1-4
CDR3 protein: CASSLYGSGVVQEKLFF
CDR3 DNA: TGCGCCAGCAGCTTGTATGGATCCGGGGTCGTTCAGGAAAAACTGTTTTTT

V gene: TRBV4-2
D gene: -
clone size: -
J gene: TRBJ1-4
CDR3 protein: CASSQVEIVHEKLFF
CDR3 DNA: TGTGCCAGCAGCCAAGTGGAGATTGTCCATGAAAAACTGTTTTTT

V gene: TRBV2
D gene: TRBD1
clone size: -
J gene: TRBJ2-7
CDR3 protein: CASRAQGLGEQYF
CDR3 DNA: TGTGCCAGCAGAGCACAGGGGTTGGGCGAGCAGTACTTC

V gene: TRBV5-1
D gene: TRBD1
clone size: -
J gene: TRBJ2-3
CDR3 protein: CASSRDSSTDTQYF
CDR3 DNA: TGCGCCAGCAGTAGGGACAGTAGCACAGATACGCAGTATTTT

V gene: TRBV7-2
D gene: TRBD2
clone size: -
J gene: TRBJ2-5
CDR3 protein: CASSYNPPRSGGATQYF
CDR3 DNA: TGTGCCAGCAGCTACAACCCCCCGAGGAGCGGGGGGGCGACCCAGTACTTC

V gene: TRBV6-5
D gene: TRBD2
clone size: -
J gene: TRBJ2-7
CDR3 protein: CASLGGGRYEQYF
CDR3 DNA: TGTGCCAGCTTGGGGGGGGGTCGTTACGAGCAGTACTTC

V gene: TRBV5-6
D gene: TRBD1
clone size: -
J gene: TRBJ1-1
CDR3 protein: CASSLGAFSGGSAEAFF
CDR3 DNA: TGTGCCAGCAGCTTGGGGGCGTTTTCAGGGGGATCTGCTGAAGCTTTCTTT

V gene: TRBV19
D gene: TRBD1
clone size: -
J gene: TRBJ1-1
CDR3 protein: CASRHRGRRDTEAFF
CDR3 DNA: TGTGCCAGTAGGCACAGGGGGCGTAGGGACACTGAAGCTTTCTTT

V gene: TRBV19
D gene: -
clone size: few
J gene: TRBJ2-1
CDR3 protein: CASSGGGAGEQFF
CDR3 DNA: TGTGCCAGTTCCGGAGGGGGGGCAGGGGAGCAGTTCTTC

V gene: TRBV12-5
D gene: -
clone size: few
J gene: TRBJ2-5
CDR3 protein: CASEGEGETQYF
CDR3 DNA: TGTGCTAGTGAGGGGGAAGGAGAGACCCAGTACTTC

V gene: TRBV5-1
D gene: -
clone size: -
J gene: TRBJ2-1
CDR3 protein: CASSLMGGRYNEQFF
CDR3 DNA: TGCGCCAGCAGCTTGATGGGGGGTAGATACAATGAGCAGTTCTTC